This T cell receptor beta chain stems from a study of blood T cell repertoires in COVID-19. Whole-study context: Italy, Spain and the United States were the sources of the convalescent and acute COVID-19 samples. The analysed material was cDNA or gDNA that came from T cells, B-cell-depleted T cells, or PBMCs.

Germline V gives CDR1 SGHTA, CDR2 FQGTGA. There are 13 residues in the CDR3. Deletions cut 5 bases from V and 5 bases from J, with 9 bases between. Per the authors' pipeline: Reference gene primer amplification gave estimated nucleated cell counts. Here immunoSEQ multiplex PCR was the method, and the copy in TCRdb shows in-frame clones only, minus some. V, J and clone size are taken as reported in that table, and D and trimming were inferred from the DNA itself. The data contain 90,000 to 110,000 clones, 85% of them seen just once; the ten biggest clones take up 3.5% to 5%. The chain is built from TRBV7-3 and TRBJ2-2; D might be TRBD1 (6 bases). This TCR was sampled from a man aged 50 to 60 with acute or convalescent COVID-19. Sequencing used peripheral blood. CDR3 loop: CASSARGTGELFF. The CDR3 nucleotides are TGTGCCAGCAGCGCAAGGGGGACCGGGGAGCTGTTTTTT.